The T cell receptor (beta chain) described here comes from a study of cytomegalovirus exposure and HLA in healthy donors (dated by TCRdb to 2015 to 2018). As for the study more broadly: An earlier analysis of approximately 550 of the donors reported roughly 270 Gb of sequence data and roughly 100 million unique TCR beta sequences from about 179 million T cells. Every discovery cohort repertoire had been produced on one sequencing platform. A later analysis re-examined previously published TCR beta repertoires from around 670 donors and added high-resolution HLA genotyping to investigate patterns of TCR occurrence. The number of donors typed differed by locus, with 629-630 for A, B, C, DRB1 and DQB1, over 500 for DQA1, 600 to 610 for DPA1, and some 440 for DPB1. The later analysis used no new phenotypic data to find candidate immune exposures, relying instead on TCR beta sequences and their occurrence across donors. Besides the first cohort of under 700 subjects, a separate validation cohort made up of about 120 different subjects was used. The T cell repertoires of some 700 subjects were profiled by immunosequencing and related to cytomegalovirus serostatus. High-throughput TCR immunosequencing, statistical association of individual TCRs with disease status, and machine learning were combined to predict cytomegalovirus infection status. Among roughly 400 genotyped donors of the cohort, an average of roughly 230,000 unique TCR beta nucleotide sequences was sequenced per donor, of which roughly 17% were non-productive. Approximately 310 gigabases of sequencing data and roughly 90 million unique TCR sequences were included in an early release covering about 700 HLA-typed donors. Among the roughly 370 genotyped donors, approximately 76% belonged to the genetic ancestry cluster associated with self-reported Caucasian donors. Several DR-DQ haplotypes were treated as single units for association and clustering because of strong linkage in the cohort. HLA typing covered class I and class II loci at four-digit resolution. To decide whether each TCR beta V gene segment behaved as functional or pseudogenic, an earlier analysis of approximately 620 of the donors relied on high-throughput TCR beta sequencing. The study aimed to test whether signatures of past pathogen exposure could be identified by cataloging public T cell receptors. Alongside the repertoire data, information on donor age, sex, ethnicity and CMV serostatus was compiled. A later genetic analysis used genome-wide SNP genotypes for about three fifths of the 666 donors, treating that subset as a discovery cohort. What the research found in general, with its limitations: Because counts were too low, some 17 rarely observed V segments, including chromosome 9 orphons, were excluded from the earlier analysis of under 650 of the donors. Some IMGT-functional V segments, including TRBV6-2 and TRBV6-3, could not be distinguished by the 87-base-pair reads and were therefore excluded. A later analysis associated about 17,000 TCR beta sequences with specific HLA alleles at a false discovery rate of 0.05. Sequencing depth was assumed to be roughly uniform across donors in the presence/absence analyses, though that assumption may not hold. Assigning TCR associations to individual alleles was difficult when HLA alleles, especially DR and DQ, strongly co-occurred. A later genetic analysis associated a missense DCLRE1C variant with V-gene and J-gene trimming of TCR beta chains, and an independent cohort replicated the association. In an earlier analysis of several hundred of the donors, most TCR beta V segments were observed in productive rearrangements about 87% or about 30% of the time, broadly matching IMGT annotations. A later analysis reported that several top co-occurrence clusters appeared linked to parvovirus B19, influenza, CMV and Epstein-Barr virus. Immune exposure information for the cohort was limited to CMV serostatus. A further reported finding was that TCR beta sequences accurately predicted the HLA-A and HLA-B alleles for most subjects in the first cohort. The authors suggested that the approach could potentially be generalized to other disease states and immunological phenotypes. Across donors, most TCR sequences were observed very rarely, whereas some public TCRs were present in many individuals. Most CMV-associated TCR beta chains appeared to be HLA-restricted in a later analysis, and the HLA associations seemed to be driven largely by CMV exposure. According to a later genetic analysis, donors in an Asian-associated ancestry cluster had fewer N-insertions in productive TCRs than the approximately 670-donor mean. Because HLA typing was missing for some donors at each locus, association tests included only the typed subset. Three of the identified cytomegalovirus-associated TCR beta chains were confirmed in vitro to be specific for cytomegalovirus antigens. The cohort was sequenced for TCR beta chains only, and without alpha or paired-chain data the features that could be detected were limited. A cluster of highly shared sequence variants was judged likely to represent a technical artifact of the sequencing pipeline. In a later analysis, HLA-associated TCR beta chains were found to be more clonally expanded and to have lower generation probabilities than equally common non-associated chains. The study listed 164 TCR beta chains as associated with cytomegalovirus. Linkage disequilibrium might explain the correlated functional status among segregating V segments, but an unknown experimental factor could not be ruled out. In both the original and validation cohorts, the classifier was reported to diagnose cytomegalovirus status with high specificity and sensitivity. A later analysis found that TCR association rates varied across HLA loci, with DRB1 alleles showing the most associated TCRs and HLA-C alleles the fewest.

The library came from the immunoSEQ multiplex PCR assay. A mixture of 60 forward primers for TCR Vbeta segments and 13 reverse primers for TCR Jbeta segments was used in the multiplex PCR. The CDR3 region of rearranged TCR beta genes was amplified from genomic DNA with a multiplex PCR assay. On the Illumina HiSeq System, the amplified TCR beta libraries were sequenced as 87-base-pair reads. As for how the authors treated the data: In a later analysis, tens of millions of unique TCR beta chains were counted across the roughly 670 repertoires, and roughly 11 million of these chains were shared by at least two donors. To remove PCR and sequencing errors, raw reads were error-corrected and collapsed into unique sequences using a nearest-neighbor algorithm that merged closely related sequences. CDR3 sequences were aligned to IMGT reference sequences to assign V, D and J gene segments. For a sequence to be retained, a match of at least six nucleotides was required to both a V gene segment and a J gene segment. Rearrangements were called productive when the CDR3 lacked stop codons and stayed in frame with V and J; all others were non-productive. Following IMGT convention, CDR3 was defined as the stretch from the second conserved V-encoded cysteine to the conserved J-encoded phenylalanine. The earlier analysis of some 550 of the donors excluded any sequence lacking an unambiguous match to a single V gene segment. An earlier analysis of several hundred of the donors called V segments functional above 56.7% productive rearrangements and segregating when the between-donor standard deviation exceeded 5%. A statistical classification framework was developed to diagnose cytomegalovirus status using the catalog of TCR beta chain sequences. V and J gene assignment, in a later analysis, came from comparing TCR nucleotide sequences with IMGT/GENE-DB human TR gene sequences. In a later analysis, CDR3 sequences and most-parsimonious VDJ recombination scenarios were assigned using the TCRdist pipeline. In a later analysis, each TCR beta chain was defined by its CDR3 amino acid sequence together with its V-gene family, and reads without a unique V-gene family were excluded. As a way to deal with suspected cross-contamination and a sequencing artifact, a later analysis dropped 640 or so nucleotide sequences that were highly shared and had low generation probability. A later analysis calculated a clonal expansion index for each public chain from normalized within-repertoire ranks of inferred template counts. In a later analysis, generation probabilities were computed with a VDJ recombination model fitted to out-of-frame rearrangements, and the resulting probabilities were checked against IGoR. In a later analysis, hypergeometric tests were used to score TCR-TCR, TCR-HLA and TCR-CMV co-occurrence, with a repertoire-size bias correction applied to TCR pairs. In a later analysis, false discovery rates were estimated by permuting HLA or CMV assignments 20 times. A later analysis grouped co-occurring TCRs with DBSCAN, adding TCRdist sequence similarity when clustering within HLA-allele-positive subsets. For co-occurrence clustering, repertoires with fewer than 30,000 or more than 120,000 public chains were excluded, along with four or five repertoires with anomalous nucleotide sharing. Not all clones reach the TCRdb copy of this immuneACCESS table, which keeps in-frame sequences only. Checked studies attribute under half of the gap to unresolved V genes and leave the rest unexplained. V, J and clone size reflect that table, while D and trimming were determined from the DNA. This sample holds 120,000 or so clones; roughly 68% were observed only once. Roughly 6% of the sample rests with the top ten.

As for this clone: The target of this receptor is not known. No base quality information exists; no much larger clone differs at one position.

In total, roughly 670 healthy bone marrow donors made up the cohort. At the time of sampling, every cohort member was nominally healthy, though immune exposures that went unrecorded were likely present. The donor tested CMV seropositive and was one of the 289 seropositive cohort members. Each donor provided a peripheral blood sample, and peripheral blood mononuclear cells were used for TCR beta sequencing. The Qiagen DNeasy Blood Extraction Kit was used to extract genomic DNA from the blood cell samples. V is clipped by 1 base and J by 7 bases, and the sequence between their germline boundaries is 8 bases long. The CDR3, cysteine through phenylalanine, is 13 amino acids long. CDR3 DNA is the only sequence kept; it has 39 bases, read in frame from the first base. Via the germline V gene (reference sequence), CDR1 is SGHNT and CDR2 YYREEE.

The specimen sequenced was PBMCs. The TCR comes from a woman in her fifties or sixties in good health and CMV-seropositive. The chain was built from TRBV5-4 and TRBJ1-4; confidence is insufficient to name the D gene. In nucleotides, the sequence is TGTGCCAGCAGCTTGCGGGGTGGTGAAAAACTGTTTTTT. Its amino acids are CASSLRGGEKLFF.